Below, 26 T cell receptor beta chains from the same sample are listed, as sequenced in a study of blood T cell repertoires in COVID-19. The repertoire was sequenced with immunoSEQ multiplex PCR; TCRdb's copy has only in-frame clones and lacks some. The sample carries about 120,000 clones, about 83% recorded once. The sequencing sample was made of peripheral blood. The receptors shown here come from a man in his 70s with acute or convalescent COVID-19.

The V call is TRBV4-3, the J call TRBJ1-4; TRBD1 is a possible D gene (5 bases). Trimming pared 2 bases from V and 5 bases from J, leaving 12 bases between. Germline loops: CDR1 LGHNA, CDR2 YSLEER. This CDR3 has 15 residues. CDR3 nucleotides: TGCGCCAGCAGCCAATCGACAGAGCAAAATGAAAAACTGTTTTTT. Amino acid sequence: CASSQSTEQNEKLFF.

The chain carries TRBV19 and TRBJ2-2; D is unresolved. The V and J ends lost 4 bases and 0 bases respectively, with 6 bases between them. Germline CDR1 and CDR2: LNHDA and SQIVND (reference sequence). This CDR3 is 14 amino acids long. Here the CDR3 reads CASSSQTNTGELFF. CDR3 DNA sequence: TGTGCCAGTAGTAGTCAGACGAACACCGGGGAGCTGTTTTTT. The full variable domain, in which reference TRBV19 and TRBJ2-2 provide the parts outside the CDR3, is DGGITQSPKYLFRKEGQNVTLSCEQNLNHDAMYWYRQDPGQGLRLIYYSQIVNDFQKGDIAEGYSVSREKKESFPLTVTSAQKNPTAFYLCASSSQTNTGELFFGEGSRLTVL.

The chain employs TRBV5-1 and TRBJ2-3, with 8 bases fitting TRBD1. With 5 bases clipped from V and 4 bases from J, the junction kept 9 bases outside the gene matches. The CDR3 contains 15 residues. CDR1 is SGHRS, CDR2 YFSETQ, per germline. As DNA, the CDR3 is TGCGCCAGCAGTAGGGCAGGGGGCGCAGCAGATACGCAGTATTTT. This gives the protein CASSRAGGAADTQYF.

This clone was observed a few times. The CDR3: CASSWAGNYGYTF. The CDR3 DNA sequence: TGTGCCAGCAGTTGGGCAGGCAACTATGGCTACACCTTC. V and J are TRBV6-2 or TRBV6-3 and TRBJ1-2; D is undetermined. The CDR3 is made up of 13 amino acids. CDR1 is MNHEY and CDR2 is SVGEGT in the germline V gene. V lost 4 bases, J lost 2 bases, and 8 bases lay in between.

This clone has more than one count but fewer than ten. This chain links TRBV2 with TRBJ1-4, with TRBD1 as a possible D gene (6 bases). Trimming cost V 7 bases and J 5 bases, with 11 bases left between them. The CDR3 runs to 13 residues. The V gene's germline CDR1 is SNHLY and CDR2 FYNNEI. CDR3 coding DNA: TGTGCCAGCAATGGACAGTGGAATGAAAAACTGTTTTTT. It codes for CASNGQWNEKLFF.

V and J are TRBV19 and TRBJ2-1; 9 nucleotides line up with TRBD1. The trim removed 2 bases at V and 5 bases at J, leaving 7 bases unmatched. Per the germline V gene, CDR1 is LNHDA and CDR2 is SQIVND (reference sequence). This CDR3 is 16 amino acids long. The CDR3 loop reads CASSILGQGKHNEQFF. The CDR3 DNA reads TGTGCCAGTAGTATACTGGGACAGGGAAAACACAATGAGCAGTTCTTC.

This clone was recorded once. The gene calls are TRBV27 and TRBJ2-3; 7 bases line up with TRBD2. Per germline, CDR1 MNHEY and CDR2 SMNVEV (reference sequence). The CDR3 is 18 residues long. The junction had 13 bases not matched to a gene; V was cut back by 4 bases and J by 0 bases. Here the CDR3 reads CASSSLTPTSPSTDTQYF. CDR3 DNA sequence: TGTGCCAGCAGTTCCCTCACGCCGACTAGCCCAAGCACAGATACGCAGTATTTT.

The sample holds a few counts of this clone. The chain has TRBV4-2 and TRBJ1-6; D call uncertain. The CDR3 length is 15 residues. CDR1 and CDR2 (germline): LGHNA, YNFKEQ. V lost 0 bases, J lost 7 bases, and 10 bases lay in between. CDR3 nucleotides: TGTGCCAGCAGCCAAGAGAGGAGGGTCAATTCACCCCTCCACTTT. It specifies CASSQERRVNSPLHF.

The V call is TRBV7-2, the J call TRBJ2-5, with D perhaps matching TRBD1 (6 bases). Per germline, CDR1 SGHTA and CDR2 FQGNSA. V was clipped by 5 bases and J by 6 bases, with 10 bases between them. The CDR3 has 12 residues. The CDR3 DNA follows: TGTGCCAGCAGCCGAGACAGGCAGACCCAGTACTTC. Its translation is CASSRDRQTQYF.

In nucleotides, the CDR3 is TGTGCCAGCAGCTTACCGGGACTAGCGGGAGTTAGCAATGAGCAGTTCTTC. It is translated as CASSLPGLAGVSNEQFF. The gene calls are TRBV7-2 and TRBJ2-1; the match to TRBD2 covers 14 bases. Trimming at V came to 2 bases and at J to 6 bases, leaving 6 bases not matched to a gene. CDR3 length: 17 amino acids. Germline CDR1 and CDR2: SGHTA and FQGNSA. The variable domain in full, completed from reference TRBV7-2 and TRBJ2-1, reads GAGVSQSPSNKVTEKGKDVELRCDPISGHTALYWYRQSLGQGLEFLIYFQGNSAPDKSGLPSDRFSAERTGGSVSTLTIQRTQQEDSAVYLCASSLPGLAGVSNEQFFGPGTRLTVL.

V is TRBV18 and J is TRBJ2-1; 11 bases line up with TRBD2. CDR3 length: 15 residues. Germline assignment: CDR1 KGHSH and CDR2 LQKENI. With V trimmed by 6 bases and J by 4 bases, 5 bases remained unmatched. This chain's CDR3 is CASSLLAGGYNEQFF. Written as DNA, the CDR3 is TGTGCCAGCTCCCTATTAGCGGGGGGGTACAATGAGCAGTTCTTC.

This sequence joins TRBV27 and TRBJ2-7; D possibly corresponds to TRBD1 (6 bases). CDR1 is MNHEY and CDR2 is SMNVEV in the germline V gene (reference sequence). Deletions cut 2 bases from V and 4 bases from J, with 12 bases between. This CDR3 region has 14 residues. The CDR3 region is CASSLRQGLYEQYF. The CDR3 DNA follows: TGTGCCAGCAGTTTACGGCAGGGGTTATACGAGCAGTACTTC.

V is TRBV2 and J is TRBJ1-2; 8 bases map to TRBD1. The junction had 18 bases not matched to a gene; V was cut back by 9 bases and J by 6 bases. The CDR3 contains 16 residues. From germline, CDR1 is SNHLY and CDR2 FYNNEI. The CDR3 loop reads CASVSGQDVQGDGYTF. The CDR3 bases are TGTGCCAGTGTTTCGGGACAGGATGTCCAGGGCGATGGCTACACCTTC.

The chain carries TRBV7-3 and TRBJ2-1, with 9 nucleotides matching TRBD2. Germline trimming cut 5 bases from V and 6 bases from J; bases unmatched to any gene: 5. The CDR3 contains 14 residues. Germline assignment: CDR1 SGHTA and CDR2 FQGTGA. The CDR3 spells CASSHGTSSNEQFF. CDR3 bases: TGTGCCAGCAGCCACGGGACTAGCAGCAATGAGCAGTTCTTC.

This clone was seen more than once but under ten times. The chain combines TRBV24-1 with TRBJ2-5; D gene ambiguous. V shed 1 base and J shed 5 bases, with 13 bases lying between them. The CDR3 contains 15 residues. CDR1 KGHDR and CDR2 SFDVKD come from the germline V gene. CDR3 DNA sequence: TGTGCCACCAGTGATTTAGGCCAGCCCGGGGAGACCCAGTACTTC. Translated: CATSDLGQPGETQYF.

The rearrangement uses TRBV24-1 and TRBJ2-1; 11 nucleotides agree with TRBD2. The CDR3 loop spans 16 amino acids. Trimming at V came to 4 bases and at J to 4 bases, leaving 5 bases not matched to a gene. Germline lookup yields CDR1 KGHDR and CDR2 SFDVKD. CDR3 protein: CATSDPTSGVYNEQFF. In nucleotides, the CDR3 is TGTGCCACCAGTGACCCGACTAGCGGGGTATACAATGAGCAGTTCTTC.

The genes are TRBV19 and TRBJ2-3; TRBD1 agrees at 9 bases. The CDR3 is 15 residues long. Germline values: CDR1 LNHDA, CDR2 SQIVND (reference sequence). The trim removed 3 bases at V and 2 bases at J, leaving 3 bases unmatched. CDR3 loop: CASSMGTGYTDTQYF. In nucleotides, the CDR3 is TGTGCCAGTAGTATGGGGACAGGGTACACAGATACGCAGTATTTT.

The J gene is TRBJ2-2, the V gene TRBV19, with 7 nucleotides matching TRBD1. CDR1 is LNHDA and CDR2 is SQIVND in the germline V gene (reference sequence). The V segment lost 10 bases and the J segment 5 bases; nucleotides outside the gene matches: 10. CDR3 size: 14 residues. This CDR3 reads CATKGQRLTGELFF. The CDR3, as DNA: TGTGCCACCAAGGGACAGAGGTTGACCGGGGAGCTGTTTTTT.

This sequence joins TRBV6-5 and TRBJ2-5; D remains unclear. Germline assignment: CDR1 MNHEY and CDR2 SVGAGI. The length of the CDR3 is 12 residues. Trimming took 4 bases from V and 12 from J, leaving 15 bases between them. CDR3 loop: CASSSNDTPKYF. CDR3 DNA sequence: TGTGCCAGCAGTTCTAACGACACCCCCAAGTACTTC.

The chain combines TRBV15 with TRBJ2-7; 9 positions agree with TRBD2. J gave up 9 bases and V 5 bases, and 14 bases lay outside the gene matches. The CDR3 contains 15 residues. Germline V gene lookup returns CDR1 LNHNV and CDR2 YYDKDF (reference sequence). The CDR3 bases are TGTGCCACCAGCGGCTCCGGGACTAGCCGCGTTCCGCAGTACTTC. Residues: CATSGSGTSRVPQYF.

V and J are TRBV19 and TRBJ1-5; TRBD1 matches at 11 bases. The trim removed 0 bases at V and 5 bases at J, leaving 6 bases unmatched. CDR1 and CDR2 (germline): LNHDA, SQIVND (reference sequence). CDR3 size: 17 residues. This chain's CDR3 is CASSIDFGQGAYQPQHF. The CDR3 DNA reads TGTGCCAGTAGTATAGACTTCGGACAGGGGGCTTATCAGCCCCAGCATTTT.

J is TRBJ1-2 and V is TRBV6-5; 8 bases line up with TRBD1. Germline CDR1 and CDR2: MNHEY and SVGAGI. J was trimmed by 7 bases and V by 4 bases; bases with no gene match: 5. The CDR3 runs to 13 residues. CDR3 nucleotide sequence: TGTGCCAGCAGTTTAGGCGGACAGGGTGGCTACACCTTC. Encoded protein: CASSLGGQGGYTF.

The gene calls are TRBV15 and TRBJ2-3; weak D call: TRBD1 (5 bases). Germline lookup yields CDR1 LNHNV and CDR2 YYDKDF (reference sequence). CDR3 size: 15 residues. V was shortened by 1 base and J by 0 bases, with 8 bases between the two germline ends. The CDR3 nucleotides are TGTGCCACCAGCAGAGCCGCAGGGAGCACAGATACGCAGTATTTT. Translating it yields CATSRAAGSTDTQYF.

Here the CDR3 DNA reads TGTGCCAGCTCGACGACAGGCCCTCAGGCTGAAGCTTTCTTT. Its protein product is CASSTTGPQAEAFF. The chain combines TRBV7-3 with TRBJ1-1, with D possibly TRBD1 on 6 matching bases. Trimming took 8 bases from V and 6 from J, leaving 19 bases between them. The CDR3 has 14 residues. Germline assignment: CDR1 SGHTA and CDR2 FQGTGA.

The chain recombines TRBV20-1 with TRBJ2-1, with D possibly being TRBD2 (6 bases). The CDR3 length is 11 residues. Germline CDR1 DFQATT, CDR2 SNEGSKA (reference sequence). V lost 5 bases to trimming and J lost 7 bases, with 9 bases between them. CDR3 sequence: CSAHAGNEQFF. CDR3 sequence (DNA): TGCAGTGCTCACGCGGGAAATGAGCAGTTCTTC.

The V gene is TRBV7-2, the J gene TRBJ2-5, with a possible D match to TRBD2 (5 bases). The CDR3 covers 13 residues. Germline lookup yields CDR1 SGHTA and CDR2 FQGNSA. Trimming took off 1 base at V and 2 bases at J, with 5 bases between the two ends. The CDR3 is CASSLVAQETQYF. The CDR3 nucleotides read TGTGCCAGCAGCTTAGTAGCGCAAGAGACCCAGTACTTC.